This is a list of T cell receptor beta chains from one sample in a study of response to subunit inactivated influenza vaccine. TCRdb reanalysed the RT-PCR reads using MiXCR and keeps one entry per CDR3 protein. This table has 530,000 or so distinct CDR3 sequences, approximately 14% appearing once. The sequenced sample was PBMCs from blood, obtained roughly 12 days after vaccination. The receptor source for this set is a man aged 45 to 65 who received an inactivated influenza vaccine. CDR3s include the opening cysteine and the closing phenylalanine or tryptophan. D genes are given only for firm matches. Some rows mark clone size as missing; the rest say once, few, many or name a class of expanded clone.

12	TRBV12-3/TRBV12-4	-	TRBJ2-7	few	TGTGCCAGCAGCTGGTCCCGACCCCCCCAGTACTTC	CASSWSRPPQYF
14	TRBV12-3/TRBV12-4	-	TRBJ1-5	-	TGTGCCAGCAGTTCCCGGGCCTATAATCAGCCCCAGCATTTT	CASSSRAYNQPQHF
17	TRBV7-9	-	TRBJ2-7	-	TGTGCCAGCAGCTTAGGAGAAGGGGAAACATATACCTACGAGCAGTACTTC	CASSLGEGETYTYEQYF
14	TRBV5-6	-	TRBJ1-2	once	TGTGCCAGCAGCTTGGGACCGGCTAACTATGGCTACACCTTC	CASSLGPANYGYTF
14	TRBV20-1	-	TRBJ2-1	few	TGCAGTGCTAGGACGGGGTACTCCTACAATGAGCAGTTCTTC	CSARTGYSYNEQFF
16	TRBV4-3	-	TRBJ2-5	-	TGCGCCAGCAGCCAAGACTTAGCGGCACTCCAAGAGACCCAGTACTTC	CASSQDLAALQETQYF
17	TRBV7-9	-	TRBJ2-3	-	TGTGCCAGCAGCACTAATAAGGGACCCCTAAGGGCAGATACGCAGTATTTT	CASSTNKGPLRADTQYF
13	TRBV12-3/TRBV12-4	-	TRBJ2-1	-	TGTGCCAGCAGTCCACCCGGCGTCTATGAGCAGTTCTTC	CASSPPGVYEQFF
14	TRBV7-8	-	TRBJ2-5	many	TGTGCCAGCAGCTTAGGAGGGTTTCAAGAGACCCAGTACTTC	CASSLGGFQETQYF
14	TRBV5-6	-	TRBJ2-7	few	TGTGCCAGCAGCTTTCTCCAGGCCTCCTACGAGCAGTACTTC	CASSFLQASYEQYF
13	TRBV20-1	TRBD1	TRBJ1-1	few	TGCAGTGCTAGGGGACAGGTGAACACTGAAGCTTTCTTT	CSARGQVNTEAFF
15	TRBV6-5	TRBD2	TRBJ2-7	few	TGTGCCAGCAGTTACCCGGGACTAGCCGCATACGAGCAGTACTTC	CASSYPGLAAYEQYF
15	TRBV5-1	TRBD1	TRBJ2-2	few	TGCGCCAGCAGCTCGGGACAGGTCAACACCGGGGAGCTGTTTTTT	CASSSGQVNTGELFF
14	TRBV20-1	-	TRBJ2-7	-	TGCAGTGCTCAGGGACTCCGGAGCTCCTACGAGCAGTACTTC	CSAQGLRSSYEQYF
16	TRBV5-1	TRBD2	TRBJ2-1	few	TGCGCCAGCAGCTTCTCGGGACTAGCGGAGGTGGGTGAGCAGTTCTTC	CASSFSGLAEVGEQFF
16	TRBV29-1	-	TRBJ2-5	few	TGCAGCGTTGAAGATTGGGAAAGTTCCTTGGGGGAGACCCAGTACTTC	CSVEDWESSLGETQYF
12	TRBV5-1	-	TRBJ2-3	-	TGCGCCAGCAATGGAATAACAGATACGCAGTATTTT	CASNGITDTQYF
15	TRBV24-1	TRBD1	TRBJ2-5	few	TGTGCCACCAGTGATCCATGGACAGGGGAAGAGACCCAGTACTTC	CATSDPWTGEETQYF
18	TRBV28	TRBD1	TRBJ2-3	-	TGTGCCAGCAGTGGTCGACCGGTTCCAGGGGGCGTGGCAGATACGCAGTATTTT	CASSGRPVPGGVADTQYF
14	TRBV20-1	-	TRBJ2-1	few	TGCAGTGCTCTCTCACAGAGCTCCTACAATGAGCAGTTCTTC	CSALSQSSYNEQFF
13	TRBV5-6	-	TRBJ1-6	few	TGTGCCAGCAGCGGATTGGACAACATTAGCCTCCACTTT	CASSGLDNISLHF
13	TRBV24-1	-	TRBJ2-1	-	TGTGCCACCAGTGATTTCTGGGGCTATGAGCAGTTCTTC	CATSDFWGYEQFF
14	TRBV20-1	-	TRBJ2-7	-	TGCAGTGCTAAGGCCCAGGGAATCTCCTACGAGCAGTACTTC	CSAKAQGISYEQYF
13	TRBV14	TRBD1	TRBJ1-1	-	TGTGCCAGCAGCCAAGTGGGACAGGGGCGGGCTTTCTTT	CASSQVGQGRAFF
16	TRBV7-2	TRBD1	TRBJ2-1	few	TGTGCCAGCATCGAAGCGCCCAGGGGGCTTTTCAATGAGCAGTTCTTC	CASIEAPRGLFNEQFF
13	TRBV18	-	TRBJ1-6	-	TGTGCCAGCTCAGTGGGGTATAATTCACCCCTCCACTTT	CASSVGYNSPLHF
13	TRBV7-9	-	TRBJ2-7	-	TGTGCCAGCAGCTTATTATTAGTTGGGGAGCAGTACTTC	CASSLLLVGEQYF
13	TRBV10-3	-	TRBJ2-5	-	TGTGCCATCACAGGGGAGGGACTCGAGACCCAGTACTTC	CAITGEGLETQYF
14	TRBV15	-	TRBJ2-3	-	TGTGCCACCCAGGGGGGATGGGGTGAAGATACGCAGTATTTT	CATQGGWGEDTQYF
16	TRBV5-1	TRBD2	TRBJ2-5	few	TGCGCCAGCAGCCGTCGGGGACTAGCGGGGGAAGAGACCCAGTACTTC	CASSRRGLAGEETQYF
16	TRBV19	-	TRBJ2-2	-	TGTGCCAGTAGTATTAGGAGGGCCGGGGGCACCGGGGAGCTGTTTTTT	CASSIRRAGGTGELFF
12	TRBV6-5	-	TRBJ1-2	-	TGTGCCAGCAGTTACAAAAAAAATGGCTACACCTTC	CASSYKKNGYTF
13	TRBV7-6	TRBD1	TRBJ1-4	-	TGTGCCAGCAGCTGGGGGACAGTGGGGGAACTGTTTTTT	CASSWGTVGELFF
17	TRBV27	TRBD1	TRBJ2-6	few	TGTGCCAGCAGCCCAGGGGGACAGGGGAGGGTGGCCAACGTCCTGACTTTC	CASSPGGQGRVANVLTF
14	TRBV5-6	-	TRBJ2-5	-	TGTGCCAGCAGCTTGTCGAGAAAACAAGAGACCCAGTACTTC	CASSLSRKQETQYF
17	TRBV28	-	TRBJ2-7	-	TGTGCCAGCAGTTTATCGGTTGGATTTGGGTGGGTATACGAGCAGTACTTC	CASSLSVGFGWVYEQYF
14	TRBV14	TRBD1	TRBJ1-6	many	TGTGCCAGCAGCGAGACAGGGTATAATTCACCCCTCCACTTT	CASSETGYNSPLHF
19	TRBV24-1	TRBD2	TRBJ2-3	few	TGTGCCACCAGTGATCCGACTAGCGGGGGCTCCAGTTCCACAGATACGCAGTATTTT	CATSDPTSGGSSSTDTQYF
18	TRBV4-3	TRBD2	TRBJ2-1	-	TGCGCCAGCAGCCTCCCTCCGGTAGGACTAGCGGGAGGCGATGAGCAGTTCTTC	CASSLPPVGLAGGDEQFF
14	TRBV2	TRBD1	TRBJ2-7	-	TGTGCCAGCAGTGTATCAGGACAGGATTACGAGCAGTACTTC	CASSVSGQDYEQYF